The source of this T cell receptor beta chain is a study of blood T cell repertoires in COVID-19. Study context: Spain, Italy and the United States supplied samples that represented acute and convalescent COVID-19.

The CDR3 runs to 15 residues. V lost 0 bases, J lost 4 bases, and 6 bases stayed unmatched. Germline V gene sequence: CDR1 SGHNT, CDR2 YYREEE (reference sequence). Original analysis: The authors estimated nucleated cell counts from reference gene primer amplification. Clones were sequenced by immunoSEQ multiplex PCR, and TCRdb holds only the in-frame ones, with some missing. V and J calls and clone size are those listed in that table; D and trimming were worked out from the DNA. The sample includes about 140,000 clones, 80% to 85% of them seen just once. Sequencing input: peripheral blood. The chain employs TRBV5-4 and TRBJ2-5, with TRBD2 identical over 7 bases. The TCR sequence derives from a woman aged 60-70 years with acute or convalescent COVID-19. CDR3 sequence (DNA): TGTGCCAGCAGCTTGGCGGGGGGAGTGGGAGAGACCCAGTACTTC. It specifies CASSLAGGVGETQYF.